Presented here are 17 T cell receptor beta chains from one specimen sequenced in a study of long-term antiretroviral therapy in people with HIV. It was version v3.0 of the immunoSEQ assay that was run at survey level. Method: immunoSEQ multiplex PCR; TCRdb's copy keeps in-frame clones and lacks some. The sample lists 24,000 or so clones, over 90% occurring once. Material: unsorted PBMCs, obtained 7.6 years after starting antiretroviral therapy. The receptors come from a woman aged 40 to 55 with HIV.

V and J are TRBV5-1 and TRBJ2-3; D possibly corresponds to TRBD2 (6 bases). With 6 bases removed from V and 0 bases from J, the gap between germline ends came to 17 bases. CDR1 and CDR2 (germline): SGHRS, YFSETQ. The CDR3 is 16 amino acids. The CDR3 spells CASILGIGGSTDTQYF. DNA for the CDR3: TGCGCCAGCATCCTGGGGATCGGGGGAAGCACAGATACGCAGTATTTT.

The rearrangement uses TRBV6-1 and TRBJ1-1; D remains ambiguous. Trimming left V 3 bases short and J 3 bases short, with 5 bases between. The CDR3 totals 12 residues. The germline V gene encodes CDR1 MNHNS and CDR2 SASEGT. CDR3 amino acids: CASSDLDTEAFF. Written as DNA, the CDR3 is TGTGCCAGCAGTGATCTCGACACTGAAGCTTTCTTT.

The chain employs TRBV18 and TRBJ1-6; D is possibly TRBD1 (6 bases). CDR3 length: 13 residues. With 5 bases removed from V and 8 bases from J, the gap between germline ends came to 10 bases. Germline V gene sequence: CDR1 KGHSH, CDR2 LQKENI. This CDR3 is CASSSGVDSPLHF. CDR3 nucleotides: TGTGCCAGCTCATCAGGGGTCGATTCACCCCTCCACTTT.

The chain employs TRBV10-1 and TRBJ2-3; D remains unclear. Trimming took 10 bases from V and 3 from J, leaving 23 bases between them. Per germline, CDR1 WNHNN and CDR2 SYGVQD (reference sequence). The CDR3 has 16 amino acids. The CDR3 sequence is CATKEPLPPATDTQYF. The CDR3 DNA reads TGCGCCACCAAAGAGCCCTTGCCCCCCGCGACAGATACGCAGTATTTT.

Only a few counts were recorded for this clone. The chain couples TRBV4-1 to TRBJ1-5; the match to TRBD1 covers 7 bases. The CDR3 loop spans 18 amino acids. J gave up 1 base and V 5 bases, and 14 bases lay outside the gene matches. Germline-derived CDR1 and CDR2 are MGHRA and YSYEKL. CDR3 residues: CASSSTTGNLKSNQPQHF. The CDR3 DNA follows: TGCGCCAGCAGCAGCACGACAGGGAACCTCAAGAGCAATCAGCCCCAGCATTTT.

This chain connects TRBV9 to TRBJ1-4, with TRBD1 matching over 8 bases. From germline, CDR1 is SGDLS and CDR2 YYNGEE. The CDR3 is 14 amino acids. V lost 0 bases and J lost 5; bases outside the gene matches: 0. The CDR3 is CASSVDRGNEKLFF. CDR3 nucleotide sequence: TGTGCCAGCAGCGTAGACAGGGGGAATGAAAAACTGTTTTTT. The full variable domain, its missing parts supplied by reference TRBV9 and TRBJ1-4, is DSGVTQTPKHLITATGQRVTLRCSPRSGDLSVYWYQQSLDQGLQFLIQYYNGEERAKGNILERFSAQQFPDLHSELNLSSLELGDSALYFCASSVDRGNEKLFFGSGTQLSVL.

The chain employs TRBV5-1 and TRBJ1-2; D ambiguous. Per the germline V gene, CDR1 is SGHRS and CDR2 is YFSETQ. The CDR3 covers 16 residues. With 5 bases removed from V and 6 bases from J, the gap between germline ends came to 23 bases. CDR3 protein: CASRREKTANTDGYTF. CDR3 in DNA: TGCGCCAGCAGGCGCGAGAAGACGGCTAATACAGATGGCTACACCTTC.

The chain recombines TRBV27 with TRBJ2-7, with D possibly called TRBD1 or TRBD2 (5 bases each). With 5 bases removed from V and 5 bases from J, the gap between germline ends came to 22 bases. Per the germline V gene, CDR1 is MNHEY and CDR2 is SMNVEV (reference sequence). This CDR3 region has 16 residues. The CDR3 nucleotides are TGTGCCAGCAGTACCGCCAGGGAGTCCAAGCACAACGAGCAGTACTTC. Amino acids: CASSTARESKHNEQYF.

CDR3 sequence (DNA): TGTGCAAGTCGCTTAAGCTATGGCTACACCTTC. Translation: CASRLSYGYTF. The rearrangement joins TRBV12-2 to TRBJ1-2. TRBV12-2 is a pseudogene segment. The CDR3 sequence is 11 residues long.

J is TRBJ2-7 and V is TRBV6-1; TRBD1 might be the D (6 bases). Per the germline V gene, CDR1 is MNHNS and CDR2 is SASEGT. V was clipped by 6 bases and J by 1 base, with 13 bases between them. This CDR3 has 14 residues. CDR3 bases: TGTGCCAGCAGGGAAAGGACAGATTCCTACGAGCAGTACTTC. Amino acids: CASRERTDSYEQYF.

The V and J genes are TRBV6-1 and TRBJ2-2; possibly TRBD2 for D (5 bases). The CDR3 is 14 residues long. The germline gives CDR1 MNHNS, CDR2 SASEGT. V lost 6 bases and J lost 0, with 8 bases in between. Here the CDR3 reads CASRRLSNTGELFF. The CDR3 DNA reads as TGTGCCAGCAGGAGACTATCGAACACCGGGGAGCTGTTTTTT.

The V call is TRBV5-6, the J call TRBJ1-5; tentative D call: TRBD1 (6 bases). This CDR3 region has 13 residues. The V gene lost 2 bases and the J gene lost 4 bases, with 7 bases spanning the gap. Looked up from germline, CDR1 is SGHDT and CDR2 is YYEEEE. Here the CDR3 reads CASSLQGNQPQHF. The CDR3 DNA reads TGTGCCAGCAGCTTACAGGGAAATCAGCCCCAGCATTTT.

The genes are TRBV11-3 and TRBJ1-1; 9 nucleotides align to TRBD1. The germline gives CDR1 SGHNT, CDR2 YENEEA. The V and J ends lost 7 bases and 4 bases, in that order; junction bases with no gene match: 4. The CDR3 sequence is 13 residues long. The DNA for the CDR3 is TGTGCCAGCACCGGACAGGGGAGCACTGAAGCTTTCTTT. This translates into CASTGQGSTEAFF.

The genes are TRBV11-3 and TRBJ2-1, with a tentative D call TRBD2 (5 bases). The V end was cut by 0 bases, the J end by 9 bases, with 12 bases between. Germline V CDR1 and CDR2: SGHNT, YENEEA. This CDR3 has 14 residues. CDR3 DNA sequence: TGTGCCAGCAGCTTAGATCAAGTGGCGGGTGAGCAGTTCTTC. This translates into CASSLDQVAGEQFF.

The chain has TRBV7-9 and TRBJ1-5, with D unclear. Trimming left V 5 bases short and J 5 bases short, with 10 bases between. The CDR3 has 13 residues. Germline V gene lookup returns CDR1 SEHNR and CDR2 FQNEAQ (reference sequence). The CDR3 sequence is CASSLGRDQPQHF. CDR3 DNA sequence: TGTGCCAGCAGCCTAGGAAGGGATCAGCCCCAGCATTTT.

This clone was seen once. CDR3 sequence: CASSQPQGLNEQYF. DNA of the CDR3: TGTGCCAGCAGCCAACCCCAAGGGTTGAACGAGCAGTACTTC. The chain carries TRBV7-8 and TRBJ2-7; D unclear. The germline gives CDR1 SGHVS, CDR2 FQNEAQ. V gave up 5 bases and J gave up 5 bases, with 16 bases separating them. This CDR3 has 14 amino acids.

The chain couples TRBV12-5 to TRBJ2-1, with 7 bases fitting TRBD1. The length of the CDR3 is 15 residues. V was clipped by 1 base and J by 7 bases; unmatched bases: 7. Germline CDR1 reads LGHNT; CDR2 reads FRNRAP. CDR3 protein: CASGLERGRQNEQFF. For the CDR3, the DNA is TGTGCTAGTGGTTTGGAGAGGGGGCGTCAGAATGAGCAGTTCTTC. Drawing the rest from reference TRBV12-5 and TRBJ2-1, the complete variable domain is DARVTQTPRHKVTEMGQEVTMRCQPILGHNTVFWYRQTMMQGLELLAYFRNRAPLDDSGMPKDRFSAEMPDATLATLKIQPSEPRDSAVYFCASGLERGRQNEQFFGPGTRLTVL.